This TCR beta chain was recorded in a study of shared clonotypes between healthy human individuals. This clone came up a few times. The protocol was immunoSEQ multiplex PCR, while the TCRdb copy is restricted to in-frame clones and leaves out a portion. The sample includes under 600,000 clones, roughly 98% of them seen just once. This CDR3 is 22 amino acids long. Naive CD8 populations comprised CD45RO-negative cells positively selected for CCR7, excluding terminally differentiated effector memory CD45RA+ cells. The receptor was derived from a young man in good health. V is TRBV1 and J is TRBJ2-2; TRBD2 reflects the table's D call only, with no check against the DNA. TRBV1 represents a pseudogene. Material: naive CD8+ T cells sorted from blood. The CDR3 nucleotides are TGCACCAGCAGCCAAGTGCCGGGACTAGCGGGCCTCGTGCCGATAAACACCGGGGAGCTGTTTTTT. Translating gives CTSSQVPGLAGLVPINTGELFF.